Sequencing of this T cell receptor (beta chain) was carried out in a study of preoperative IRX-2 immunotherapy in early breast cancer. Treatment reported: preoperative locoregional IRX-2 cytokine immunotherapy. This phase Ib study tested locoregional IRX-2 cytokine immunotherapy given before surgery. Only in-frame clones appear in the TCRdb table, and some are missing; sequencing was by immunoSEQ multiplex PCR. The sample has about 19,000 clones; approximately 86% are singletons. V trimming: 2 bases; J trimming: 4 bases; junction bases outside the gene matches: 3. The CDR3 is 14 residues long. Germline-derived CDR1 and CDR2 are MGHDK and SYGVNS.

The source is a human donor with breast cancer. The V and J genes are TRBV25-1 and TRBJ1-2; 8 bases fit TRBD1. The sequencing used lymph node tissue, collected after IRX-2 immunotherapy. CDR3 protein: CASSEPDRAYGYTF. The DNA of the CDR3 is TGTGCCAGCAGTGAACCGGACAGGGCCTATGGCTACACCTTC.